This record looks at one TCR beta chain sequence and its context. The antigen remains unidentified. The CDR3 is made up of 16 amino acids. The V end lost 4 bases, the J end lost 0 bases, and 15 bases lay between the germline ends. Germline values: CDR1 SNHLY, CDR2 FYNNEI. In the PCR, 60 Vbeta and 13 Jbeta primers were used. Data came from immunoSEQ multiplex PCR; TCRdb stores just in-frame clones and leaves some out. The sample has 35,000 to 45,000 clones; around 56% are singletons. Healthy donors of bone marrow made up the group. This sample is part of a study of cytomegalovirus exposure and HLA in healthy donors. The study, taken as a whole, reports: An analysis done earlier found most TCR beta V segments productive about 87% or about 30% of the time. A later analysis linked a missense DCLRE1C variant to TCR beta V- and J-gene trimming. Analysis performed later showed TCR beta chains linked to HLA being more clonally expanded than equally common others.

Sequenced input: PBMCs. The V and J genes are TRBV2 and TRBJ1-2, with D possibly TRBD1 on 6 matching bases. This TCR was recovered from a man aged 55 to 70 in good health and CMV-seronegative. The CDR3 nucleotides are TGTGCCAGCAGTGGGACAGCAACCCTAGCTAACTATGGCTACACCTTC. It translates to CASSGTATLANYGYTF.